Following are 6 T cell receptor beta chains from one sample sequenced in a study of read filtering for tumor transcriptome and immune sequencing. Molecular barcoded adaptors covering alpha/delta and beta/gamma chains were used on around 400 ng RNA. A single record per CDR3 protein comes from TCRdb applying MiXCR to the reads. The sample yields approximately 61,000 distinct CDR3 sequences, under 20% seen once. The sequencing input was a population of CD138-negative cells sorted from bone marrow. The receptors shown here come from a donor older than 35 with multiple myeloma.

The table lists this clonotype with many counts. CDR3 nucleotide sequence: TGTGCCAGCAGTTTCCGCACTAGCGGACTAAATGAGCAGTTCTTC. Translation: CASSFRTSGLNEQFF. The chain is built from TRBV27 and TRBJ2-1; 8 nucleotides match TRBD2. From germline, CDR1 is MNHEY and CDR2 SMNVEV (reference sequence). This CDR3 comprises 15 residues. After removal of 3 bases from V and 7 bases from J, the junction contained 8 bases not matched to a gene.

This clonotype was counted many times. The chain links TRBV2 to TRBJ2-3; 8 bases fit TRBD2. V dropped 3 bases and J dropped 3; count of bases not matched to a gene: 5. Germline CDR1 SNHLY, CDR2 FYNNEI. The CDR3 runs to 15 residues. CDR3 DNA sequence: TGTGCCAGCAGTGACCGGCGGGAGGTGACAGATACGCAGTATTTT. The encoded protein is CASSDRREVTDTQYF.

Details on this clonotype: A read error likely explains this, since a far larger clone differs by one base. The genes are TRBV7-2 and TRBJ2-5; 8 bases are shared with TRBD2. The CDR3 covers 12 residues. From germline, CDR1 is SGHTA and CDR2 FQGNSA. The CDR3 DNA reads as TGTCCCAGCAGTCTAGCGGGAGAGACCCAGTACTTC. This codes for CPSSLAGETQYF. Full variable domain (missing parts from reference TRBV7-2 and TRBJ2-5): GAGVSQSPSNKVTEKGKDVELRCDPISGHTALYWYRQSLGQGLEFLIYFQGNSAPDKSGLPSDRFSAERTGGSVSTLTIQRTQQEDSAVYLCPSSLAGETQYFGPGTRLLVL.

This chain joins TRBV28 and TRBJ2-3; D might be TRBD2 (6 bases). V shed 6 bases and J shed 0 bases, with 13 bases lying between them. The CDR3 is 15 residues long. Germline loops: CDR1 MDHEN, CDR2 SYDVKM. CDR3 region: CASRGTGTSTDTQYF. The CDR3 DNA follows: TGTGCCAGCAGGGGGACTGGAACTAGCACAGATACGCAGTATTTT.

This clonotype has at least ten counts. The chain combines TRBV28 with TRBJ2-7, with D uncertain. The CDR3 loop spans 14 amino acids. Germline V lookup: CDR1 MDHEN, CDR2 SYDVKM. V shed 10 bases and J shed 3 bases, with 19 bases lying between them. CDR3 sequence reads: CATAGIGIVYEQYF. The CDR3 bases are TGTGCCACCGCAGGAATTGGGATTGTCTACGAGCAGTACTTC.

This clonotype was picked up many times. This chain uses TRBV6-2 or TRBV6-3 with TRBJ1-1; possibly TRBD1 for D (5 bases). V dropped 5 bases and J dropped 5 bases, with 12 bases sitting between them. Germline loops: CDR1 MNHEY, CDR2 SVGEGT. This CDR3 region has 13 residues. The CDR3 sequence: CASSLRVWTEAFF. The CDR3 bases are TGTGCCAGCAGTCTCAGGGTTTGGACTGAAGCTTTCTTT.